Below are 18 T cell receptor beta chains sequenced from a single sample in a study of Ad26.COV2.S vaccination and SARS-CoV-2 variants. TCRdb's copy holds only in-frame clones and misses some; the assay was immunoSEQ multiplex PCR. This table has around 340,000 clones, about 89% appearing once. The treatment is: over 15 received Ad26.COV2.S at low or high dose, single or two shots; 5 received placebo; per-sample allocation not given. The samples date from day 63 after the first vaccine or placebo injection. This sample comprised peripheral blood, obtained in a trial of Ad26.COV2.S vaccine versus placebo. Every receptor here comes from a person between 18 and 60 years old who received the Ad26.COV2.S COVID-19 vaccine or a placebo.

The rearrangement joins TRBV6-5 to TRBJ2-5; possible D gene TRBD1, 8 bases. Germline V gene lookup returns CDR1 MNHEY and CDR2 SVGAGI. Trimming removed 5 bases from V and 6 bases from J, with 13 bases in between. This CDR3 has 13 residues. The CDR3 sequence: CASSHRGGKTQYF. The CDR3 DNA is TGTGCCAGCAGTCACAGGGGGGGAAAGACCCAGTACTTC.

The rearrangement uses TRBV9 and TRBJ1-4; 8 nucleotides align to TRBD1. The CDR3 has 15 amino acids. Trimming at V came to 2 bases and at J to 7 bases, leaving 7 bases not matched to a gene. Germline CDR1 reads SGDLS; CDR2 reads YYNGEE. The CDR3 nucleotides are TGTGCCAGCAGCGTCCAGGGGGCTAGGGGTGAAAAACTGTTTTTT. Translated: CASSVQGARGEKLFF. The complete variable domain, with remaining parts taken from reference TRBV9 and TRBJ1-4, reads DSGVTQTPKHLITATGQRVTLRCSPRSGDLSVYWYQQSLDQGLQFLIQYYNGEERAKGNILERFSAQQFPDLHSELNLSSLELGDSALYFCASSVQGARGEKLFFGSGTQLSVL.

V gene TRBV9 combines with J gene TRBJ1-5, with 7 positions matching TRBD1. The CDR3 has 14 residues. Germline V CDR1 and CDR2: SGDLS, YYNGEE. V was clipped by 3 bases and J by 3 bases; unmatched bases: 3. Here the CDR3 reads CASSDGTDNQPQHF. CDR3 bases: TGTGCCAGCAGCGACGGGACAGACAATCAGCCCCAGCATTTT.

This clone was seen just once. The chain's CDR3 is CASSGTDSYEQYF. CDR3 coding DNA: TGTGCCAGCAGCGGGACAGACTCCTACGAGCAGTACTTC. The chain carries TRBV5-4 and TRBJ2-7; 7 bases match TRBD1. Trimming took 4 bases from V and 0 from J; bases not matched to a gene: 1. CDR3 size: 13 residues. From germline, CDR1 is SGHNT and CDR2 YYREEE (reference sequence).

The V and J genes are TRBV19 and TRBJ1-1; TRBD1 matches 8 bases. V lost 5 bases, J lost 4 bases, and 6 bases stayed unmatched. Per germline, CDR1 LNHDA and CDR2 SQIVND (reference sequence). The CDR3 is made up of 14 amino acids. The CDR3 bases are TGTGCCAGTAGTCTCAGGGGGCTGGGCACTGAAGCTTTCTTT. Its translation: CASSLRGLGTEAFF.

This clone was seen a handful of times. The chain has TRBV2 and TRBJ1-6, with 9 bases matching TRBD1. With 8 bases clipped from V and 8 bases from J, the junction kept 7 bases outside the gene matches. CDR3 length: 14 amino acids. Germline V gives CDR1 SNHLY, CDR2 FYNNEI. The CDR3 nucleotides read TGTGCCAGCTACCGGGACAGGGTGGATTCACCCCTCCACTTT. Its protein product is CASYRDRVDSPLHF.

The CDR3 region is CASSRSGMNTGELFF. Written as DNA, the CDR3 is TGTGCCAGCAGCCGTAGCGGGATGAACACCGGGGAGCTGTTTTTT. The chain carries TRBV5-4 and TRBJ2-2; TRBD2 matches at 8 bases. The CDR3 runs to 15 residues. V was pared by 4 bases and J by 1 base, with 3 bases of the junction left unmatched. Germline V gives CDR1 SGHNT, CDR2 YYREEE (reference sequence).

Details on this clone: The sample has other DNA sequences that encode this CDR3 too. This chain joins TRBV11-2 and TRBJ1-1; the D is unclear. Germline CDR1 and CDR2: SGHAT and FQNNGV. Trimming removed 0 bases from V and 5 bases from J, with 10 bases in between. CDR3 length: 14 amino acids. CDR3 region: CASSLDRGGTEAFF. The CDR3 bases are TGTGCCAGCAGCTTAGATCGAGGAGGGACTGAAGCTTTCTTT.

V gene TRBV28 combines with J gene TRBJ1-2; no clear D. CDR1 and CDR2 (germline): MDHEN, SYDVKM. Trimming removed 6 bases from V and 8 bases from J, with 13 bases in between. The CDR3 runs to 12 residues. The CDR3 DNA reads as TGTGCCAGCAGGATCCCCCTGGGGGGCTACACCTTC. Translated, it gives CASRIPLGGYTF.

The V gene is TRBV7-2, the J gene TRBJ2-2, with 8 bases lining up with TRBD1. Trimming at V came to 1 base and at J to 8 bases, leaving 6 bases not matched to a gene. Germline-derived CDR1 and CDR2 are SGHTA and FQGNSA. The CDR3 has 15 residues. In DNA, the CDR3 is TGTGCCAGCAGCTTAGACCCAGGGGGCAATGGGGAGCTGTTTTTT. Its protein is CASSLDPGGNGELFF.

In this sample, this clone turned up once. The rearrangement links TRBV19 to TRBJ2-1; D may be TRBD1 (5 bases). Deletions cut 3 bases from V and 3 bases from J, with 9 bases between. This CDR3 region has 14 residues. From germline, CDR1 is LNHDA and CDR2 SQIVND (reference sequence). CDR3 sequence: CASSIGQGYNEQFF. The CDR3 coding sequence is TGTGCCAGTAGTATCGGACAAGGCTACAATGAGCAGTTCTTC.

The genes are TRBV9 and TRBJ2-7; the match to TRBD1 covers 9 bases. Germline V gene sequence: CDR1 SGDLS, CDR2 YYNGEE. This CDR3 has 14 amino acids. V lost 3 bases and J lost 5; bases outside the gene matches: 6. CDR3 DNA: TGTGCCAGCAGCGGACCGACAGGGGGAAACGAGCAGTACTTC. Translating gives CASSGPTGGNEQYF.

This clone was recorded once. The genes are TRBV20-1 and TRBJ2-7; D call uncertain. V shed 4 bases and J shed 3 bases, with 7 bases lying between them. Germline V gene data show CDR1 as DFQATT and CDR2 as SNEGSKA (reference sequence). The CDR3 is 11 amino acids. This CDR3 reads CSAILDYEQYF. The CDR3 DNA reads TGCAGTGCTATCCTTGACTACGAGCAGTACTTC.

The gene calls are TRBV11-2 and TRBJ2-7; 7 bases are shared with TRBD2. Looked up from germline, CDR1 is SGHAT and CDR2 is FQNNGV. This CDR3 is 15 amino acids long. Trimming at V came to 5 bases and at J to 0 bases, leaving 7 bases not matched to a gene. In DNA form, the CDR3 reads TGTGCCAGCAGCCCCGGGGGGAGAATCTCCTACGAGCAGTACTTC. As protein: CASSPGGRISYEQYF. The full variable domain, completed using reference TRBV11-2 and TRBJ2-7, is EAGVAQSPRYKIIEKRQSVAFWCNPISGHATLYWYQQILGQGPKLLIQFQNNGVVDDSQLPKDRFSAERLKGVDSTLKIQPAKLEDSAVYLCASSPGGRISYEQYFGPGTRLTVT.

Only one count was recorded for this clone. The chain carries TRBV5-4 and TRBJ2-2; D ambiguous. The CDR3 contains 14 residues. With 4 bases removed from V and 1 base from J, the gap between germline ends came to 8 bases. The germline V gene has CDR1 SGHNT and CDR2 YYREEE (reference sequence). CDR3 in DNA: TGTGCCAGCAGCGTGGGTAAGAACACCGGGGAGCTGTTTTTT. Translated, it gives CASSVGKNTGELFF.

The chain links TRBV11-3 to TRBJ2-2; 10 positions agree with TRBD2. Germline values: CDR1 SGHNT, CDR2 YENEEA. With 4 bases clipped from V and 8 bases from J, the junction kept 10 bases outside the gene matches. The CDR3 totals 16 residues. The CDR3 is CASSSGLAGASGELFF. The CDR3 bases are TGTGCCAGCAGCTCCGGCCTAGCGGGGGCTTCGGGGGAGCTGTTTTTT.

The V call is TRBV12-2, the J call TRBJ2-3; TRBD2 is the table's D call, not checked against the DNA. TRBV12-2 is noted as a pseudogene. The CDR3 loop spans 17 amino acids. The CDR3, as DNA: TGTGCAAGTCGCCCCCGTCCAGGACTAGCCTTCACAGATACGCAGTATTTT. Its protein product is CASRPRPGLAFTDTQYF.

The chain is built from TRBV13 and TRBJ2-3; 10 bases map to TRBD2. V shed 4 bases and J 1 base; nucleotides not matched to a gene: 20. The CDR3 is made up of 21 amino acids. The V gene's germline CDR1 is PRHDT and CDR2 FYEKMQ (reference sequence). CDR3 coding DNA: TGTGCCAGCAGCTGGTTTATTTCACTAGCGGGACTTCCACCCGGCACAGATACGCAGTATTTT. Its translation: CASSWFISLAGLPPGTDTQYF.